This T cell receptor (beta chain) was recovered during a study of T cells in Graves' hyperthyroidism and ophthalmopathy. TCR beta CDR3 sequences were amplified from RNA transcripts. The study used the HTBI primer set for a first-round RT-PCR of the TCR CDR3. TCRdb processed the multiplex PCR reads anew with MiXCR; each CDR3 protein has one entry. The data contain 250,000 to 400,000 distinct CDR3 sequences, roughly 15% of them singletons. Germline loops: CDR1 SQVTM, CDR2 ANQGSEA. This CDR3 has 14 residues. On this clonotype itself: It may be a read error: a sequence one base away is much more abundant.

This receptor was identified in a woman aged 40 to 49 with Graves' ophthalmopathy. This chain joins TRBV29-1 and TRBJ2-1; 8 bases map to TRBD2. The sequencing input was blood. This chain's CDR3 is CSVDVAGLNNEQLF. CDR3 nucleotides: TGCAGCGTTGATGTAGCGGGATTAAACAATGAGCAGCTCTTC.